This TCR beta chain was captured by sequencing in a study of T-cell reconstitution after alpha-beta-depleted transplantation in children. Unique molecular identifiers were incorporated into the prepared TCRbeta library. TCRdb reprocessed the PCR reads with MiXCR, giving one entry per CDR3 protein. The table has 700,000 or so distinct CDR3 sequences, less than 15% seen once. CDR3 length equals 15 residues. With V trimmed by 4 bases and J by 0 bases, 4 bases remained unmatched. Germline assignment: CDR1 ENHRY and CDR2 SYGVKD. This clonotype was seen many times. Sequencing used PBMCs, obtained before TCRalphabeta/CD19-depleted stem cell transplant. This clonotype was obtained from a girl aged 2 to 10 with congenital amegakaryocytic thrombocytopenia, due to receive a stem cell transplant. The V and J genes are TRBV10-3 and TRBJ2-3; 7 bases are a match to TRBD2. For the CDR3, the DNA is TGTGCCATCAGTGCGGGGGGAGACAGCACAGATACGCAGTATTTT. This sequence encodes CAISAGGDSTDTQYF.